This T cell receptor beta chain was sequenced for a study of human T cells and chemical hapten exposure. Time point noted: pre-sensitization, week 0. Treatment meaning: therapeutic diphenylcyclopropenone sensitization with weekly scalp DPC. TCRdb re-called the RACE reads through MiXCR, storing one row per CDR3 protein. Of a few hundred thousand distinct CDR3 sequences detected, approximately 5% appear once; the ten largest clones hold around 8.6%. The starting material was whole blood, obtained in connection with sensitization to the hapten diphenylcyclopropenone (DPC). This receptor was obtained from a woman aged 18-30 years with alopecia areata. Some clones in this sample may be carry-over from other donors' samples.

This CDR3 is CASSFTPADTQYF. The CDR3 nucleotides are TGTGCCAGCAGCTTTACCCCGGCGGATACGCAGTATTTT. This chain connects TRBV11-2 to TRBJ2-3, with unresolved D. The V end was cut by 3 bases, the J end by 6 bases, with 10 bases between. The CDR3 totals 13 residues. CDR1 is SGHAT and CDR2 is FQNNGV in the germline V gene.